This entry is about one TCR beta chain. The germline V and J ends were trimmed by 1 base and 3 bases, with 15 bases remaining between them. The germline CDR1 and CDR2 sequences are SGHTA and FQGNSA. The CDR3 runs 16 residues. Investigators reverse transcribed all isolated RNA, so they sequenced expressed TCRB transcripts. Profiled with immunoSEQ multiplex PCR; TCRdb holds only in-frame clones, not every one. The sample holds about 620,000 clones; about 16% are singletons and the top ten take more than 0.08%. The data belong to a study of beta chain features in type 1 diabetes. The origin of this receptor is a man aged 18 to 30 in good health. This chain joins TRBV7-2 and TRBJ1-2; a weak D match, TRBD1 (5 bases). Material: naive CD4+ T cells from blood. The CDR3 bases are TGTGCCAGCAGCTTAGGTTGGGGGGAAACGGACTATGGCTACACCTTC. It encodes CASSLGWGETDYGYTF. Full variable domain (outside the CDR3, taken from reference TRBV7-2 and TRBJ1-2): GAGVSQSPSNKVTEKGKDVELRCDPISGHTALYWYRQSLGQGLEFLIYFQGNSAPDKSGLPSDRFSAERTGGSVSTLTIQRTQQEDSAVYLCASSLGWGETDYGYTFGSGTRLTVV.